This TCR beta chain comes out of a study of CD8+CD57+ T cells in acquired aplastic anemia. From germline, CDR1 is LGHDT and CDR2 YNNKEL (reference sequence). V lost 3 bases and J lost 6; bases outside the gene matches: 4. CDR3 size: 13 residues. Patients picked for sequencing had shown CD8+CD57+ cell expansion detected by flow cytometry. Each patient carried a diagnosis of severe acquired aplastic anemia. This clonotype was detected many times. What it binds is unknown. The template used for profiling TCR beta VDJ and CDR3 was genomic DNA. In TCRdb, the reads were re-called with MiXCR into one record per CDR3 protein. The sample contains approximately 300,000 distinct CDR3 sequences, roughly 59% of which appear only once. Whole-study findings and limits: Patients had around 30 CD8+ CDR3 sequences in common with controls (the shared set).

The sample consisted of sorted CD4+, CD8+, or CD8+CD57+ T cells (not recorded which) from PBMCs. This sequence joins TRBV3-1 and TRBJ2-5, with TRBD2 matching over 7 bases. The TCR comes from a human donor with aplastic anemia. The CDR3: CASSQGRGQTQYF. CDR3 nucleotide sequence: TGTGCCAGCAGCCAGGGGAGGGGCCAGACCCAGTACTTC.